Below are 2 T cell receptor beta chains sequenced from a single sample in a study of a mutant IDH1 vaccine in newly diagnosed glioma. Antigens of these TCRs are unknown. Using immunoSEQ multiplex PCR, the repertoire was profiled, and TCRdb retains in-frame clones only, with some absent. The sample contains 110,000 or so clones, under 90% of which appear only once. Documented time point: week 11, during vaccination. Topical imiquimod was applied with each vaccine dose, which held 300 ug of mutant IDH1 20-mer peptide. Specimen: PBMCs, collected from a glioma patient whose treatment included an IDH1 peptide vaccine. The receptors here all came from a woman in her 50s with glioma.

V gene TRBV6-6 combines with J gene TRBJ2-2; D uncertain. This CDR3 has 11 amino acids. Trimming took 11 bases from V and 6 from J, leaving 10 bases between them. Germline CDR1 is MNHNY and CDR2 is SVGAGI (reference sequence). CDR3 sequence reads: CAVGFAGELFF. The DNA of the CDR3 is TGTGCCGTAGGGTTCGCCGGGGAGCTGTTTTTT.

The chain is built from TRBV10-1 and TRBJ2-3; D perhaps matches TRBD2 (7 bases). V lost 3 bases and J lost 4, with 8 bases in between. The length of the CDR3 is 13 residues. The germline V gene has CDR1 WNHNN and CDR2 SYGVQD (reference sequence). DNA for the CDR3: TGCGCCAGCAGTGAAGGGGGGGCAGATACGCAGTATTTT. Its protein is CASSEGGADTQYF.